The present TCR beta chain was sequenced within a study of blood T cell repertoires in COVID-19. For the study at large: T cells, B-cell-depleted T cells, or PBMCs supplied cDNA or gDNA.

Original processing notes: Reference gene primer amplification yielded estimated nucleated cell counts. TCRdb's copy holds only in-frame clones and misses some; the assay was immunoSEQ multiplex PCR. The V and J calls and clone size come from that table; D and trimming were worked out from the DNA. Of 150,000 to 200,000 clones in the sample, around 87% are singletons; the top ten hold more than 6.5%. The trim removed 4 bases at V and 2 bases at J, leaving 6 bases unmatched. Germline V gives CDR1 SGDLS, CDR2 YYNGEE. The CDR3 runs to 16 residues. This clone has more than one count but fewer than ten. Material: peripheral blood. The chain joins TRBV9 to TRBJ2-7, with 13 positions matching TRBD2. This clonotype was obtained from an elderly woman in a cohort sampled during active or convalescent COVID-19. The DNA for the CDR3 is TGTGCCAGCAGCTACGCCGGGACTAGCGGGGCCTACGAGCAGTACTTC. Protein: CASSYAGTSGAYEQYF.